What follows describes a single TCR beta chain. Which antigen it targets is not known. Base qualities are not provided; no much larger clone lies one nucleotide away. Reading from cysteine to phenylalanine, the CDR3 counts 15 amino acids. Only the CDR3 part of the read is kept: 45 bases, read in frame from the first base. Here V drops 5 bases and J drops 5 bases, and the junction holds 11 bases not matched to any gene. The germline V gene encodes CDR1 MNHEY and CDR2 SMNVEV (reference sequence). In total, approximately 610 healthy bone marrow donors made up the cohort. Cohort members were all nominally healthy when sampled, although unrecorded immune exposures were likely present. The donor tested CMV seropositive and was one of the 289 seropositive cohort members. A peripheral blood sample was collected from each donor, and TCR beta sequencing was performed on peripheral blood mononuclear cells. Genomic DNA was extracted from the blood cell samples with the Qiagen DNeasy Blood Extraction Kit.

The library came from the immunoSEQ multiplex PCR assay. The multiplex PCR relied on a mix of 60 forward primers for TCR Vbeta segments and 13 reverse primers for TCR Jbeta segments. Amplification of the CDR3 region of rearranged TCR beta genes was performed with a multiplex PCR assay on genomic DNA. Amplified TCR beta libraries were sequenced as 87-base-pair reads on the Illumina HiSeq System. On the study's bioinformatics: A later analysis tallied tens of millions of unique TCR beta chains across the 700 or so repertoires, and around 12 million of those chains were shared by two or more donors. Raw reads were error-corrected and collapsed into unique sequences with a nearest-neighbor algorithm that merged closely related sequences to remove PCR and sequencing errors. V, D and J gene segments were assigned by aligning CDR3 sequences to IMGT reference sequences. For a sequence to be retained, a match of at least six nucleotides to both a V gene segment and a J gene segment was required. A rearrangement was called productive if the CDR3 had no stop codons and remained in frame with V and J, and every other rearrangement was called non-productive. CDR3 was defined according to IMGT convention as the region running from the second conserved V-encoded cysteine to the conserved J-encoded phenylalanine. The earlier analysis of 500 to 650 of the donors excluded any sequence lacking an unambiguous match to a single V gene segment. An earlier analysis of over 450 of the donors classified V segments as functional when productive rearrangements were above 56.7% and as segregating when the standard deviation between donors was above 5%. A statistical classification framework was built for diagnosing cytomegalovirus status from the catalog of TCR beta chain sequences. A later analysis assigned V and J genes by comparing TCR nucleotide sequences with IMGT/GENE-DB human TR gene sequences. The TCRdist pipeline was used in a later analysis to assign CDR3 sequences and most-parsimonious VDJ recombination scenarios. In a later analysis, each TCR beta chain was defined by its CDR3 amino acid sequence together with its V-gene family, and reads lacking a unique V-gene family were excluded. In a later analysis, 450 to 600 highly shared, low-generation-probability nucleotide sequences were removed to address suspected cross-contamination and a sequencing artifact. In a later analysis, a clonal expansion index was calculated for each public chain from normalized within-repertoire ranks of inferred template counts. In a later analysis, generation probabilities were computed using a VDJ recombination model fitted to out-of-frame rearrangements, and the results were checked against IGoR. In a later analysis, hypergeometric tests were used to score TCR-TCR, TCR-HLA and TCR-CMV co-occurrence, with a repertoire-size bias correction applied to TCR pairs. False discovery rates were estimated in a later analysis by permuting HLA or CMV assignments 20 times. In a later analysis, co-occurring TCRs were grouped with DBSCAN, and TCRdist sequence similarity was added when clustering was performed within HLA-allele-positive subsets. Repertoires with fewer than 30,000 or more than 120,000 public chains were left out of co-occurrence clustering, as were about 5 repertoires with anomalous nucleotide sharing. As stored in TCRdb, this immuneACCESS dataset retains in-frame rearrangements with V and J assigned. A fraction of the clones does not appear; measured against another copy, unresolved V genes explain less than half of the discrepancy, and the remainder lacks a known reason. V and J calls and clone size are as listed in that table; D and trimming were resolved from the DNA. Recorded for this sample are around 150,000 clones; about four fifths of them occurred a single time. Of the sample, 6.3% falls within the top ten clones.

The sample comes from a study of cytomegalovirus exposure and HLA in healthy donors (dated by TCRdb to about 2017). Concerning the study at large: According to an earlier analysis of several hundred of the donors, about 179 million T cells yielded 117 million unique TCR beta sequences and around 280 Gb of sequence data. An early release covering around 630 HLA-typed donors comprised roughly 300 gigabases of sequencing data and tens of millions of unique TCR sequences. Among the roughly 410 genotyped donors, around 81% belonged to the genetic ancestry cluster associated with self-reported Caucasian donors. The study aimed to test whether signatures of past pathogen exposure could be identified by cataloging public T cell receptors. The study used immunosequencing to profile the T cell repertoires of approximately 640 subjects and linked those repertoires to cytomegalovirus serostatus. Along with the approximately 700-subject first cohort, a separate validation cohort of over a hundred different subjects was used. To predict cytomegalovirus infection status, the study combined high-throughput TCR immunosequencing, statistical association of individual TCRs with disease status, and machine learning. To study patterns of TCR occurrence, a later analysis re-analyzed previously published TCR beta repertoires from several hundred donors and added high-resolution HLA genotyping. Rather than drawing on any new phenotypic data, the later analysis identified candidate immune exposures from TCR beta sequences and the way those sequences occurred across donors. In an earlier analysis of 550 to 700 of the donors, high-throughput TCR beta sequencing was used to judge whether each TCR beta V gene segment behaved as functional or pseudogenic. Donor age, sex, ethnicity and CMV serostatus were collected together with the repertoire data. Genome-wide SNP genotypes for about 55% of the 666 donors were used in a later genetic analysis, which treated that subset as a discovery cohort. All discovery cohort repertoires had been generated on a single sequencing platform. Both class I and class II loci were covered by HLA typing, at four-digit resolution. Typing coverage differed by locus: A, B, C, DRB1 and DQB1 were typed in about 629-640 donors, DQA1 in 500 to 550, DPA1 in roughly 590, and DPB1 in approximately 450. Because of strong linkage in the cohort, roughly 5 DR-DQ haplotypes were treated as single units for association and clustering. On average, 235,054 unique TCR beta nucleotide sequences were sequenced per donor among 398 genotyped donors of the cohort, with around 19% of those sequences being non-productive.

On the study overall, not on this receptor specifically: The 87-base-pair reads could not distinguish some IMGT-functional V segments, including TRBV6-2 and TRBV6-3, so those segments were excluded. An earlier analysis of approximately 600 of the donors showed that most TCR beta V segments appeared in productive rearrangements either about 90% or about 30% of the time, which broadly matched IMGT annotations. Most CMV-associated TCR beta chains appeared to be HLA-restricted in a later analysis, and the HLA associations seemed to be driven largely by CMV exposure. Only TCR beta chains were sequenced in this cohort, and the absence of alpha or paired-chain data limited detectable features. Because some donors lacked HLA typing at each locus, the association tests relied only on the typed subset. The presence/absence analyses assumed that sequencing depth was roughly uniform across donors, and that assumption may not be true. When HLA alleles, especially DR and DQ, strongly co-occurred, attributing TCR associations to individual alleles was difficult. V-gene and J-gene trimming of TCR beta chains was associated with a missense DCLRE1C variant in a later genetic analysis, and the association was replicated in an independent cohort. A later analysis reported that several top co-occurrence clusters appeared linked to parvovirus B19, influenza, CMV and Epstein-Barr virus. Linkage disequilibrium might explain the correlated functional status among segregating V segments, but an unknown experimental factor could not be excluded. Compared with equally common non-associated chains, HLA-associated TCR beta chains in a later analysis were more clonally expanded and had lower generation probabilities. Because counts were too low, roughly 16 rarely observed V segments, including chromosome 9 orphons, were excluded from the earlier analysis of some 540 of the donors. The authors suggested that the approach could potentially be extended to other disease states and immunological phenotypes. Cytomegalovirus status was reported to be diagnosed by the classifier with high specificity and sensitivity in both the original and validation cohorts. In a later analysis, around 15,000 TCR beta sequences were associated with specific HLA alleles at a false discovery rate of 0.05. A cluster of highly shared sequence variants was judged likely to represent a technical artifact of the sequencing pipeline. In vitro tests confirmed that a few of the cytomegalovirus-associated TCR beta chains recognize cytomegalovirus antigens. While some public TCRs were present in many individuals, most TCR sequences turned up only very rarely across donors. According to a later genetic analysis, donors in an Asian-associated ancestry cluster had fewer N-insertions in productive TCRs than the roughly 700-donor mean. CMV serostatus was the only immune exposure information available for the cohort. A later analysis found that TCR association rates varied across HLA loci, with DRB1 alleles showing the most associated TCRs and HLA-C alleles the fewest. A further reported finding was that TCR beta sequences accurately predicted the HLA-A and HLA-B alleles for most subjects in the first cohort. In the study, some 160 TCR beta chains were listed as associated with cytomegalovirus.

Material: PBMCs. The origin of this receptor is a man aged 45 to 65 in good health and CMV-seropositive. The sequence links TRBV27 to TRBJ2-7; 8 bases in the junction line up with TRBD2. The DNA sequence is given as TGTGCCAGCAGTCTCGTACGGGAGGGCCTCCACGAGCAGTACTTC. Translated, this gives CASSLVREGLHEQYF.